The 8 T cell receptor beta chains listed next were all sequenced from one sample in a study of cytomegalovirus exposure and HLA in healthy donors. Use of 60 Vbeta and 13 Jbeta primers characterized the PCR. Profiling relied on immunoSEQ multiplex PCR, and the TCRdb table lists in-frame clones only, not all of them. Seen in this sample are tens of thousands of clones; the ten most common clones hold approximately 1.8%. The sample consisted of PBMCs. The receptors come from a woman aged 30 to 39 in good health and CMV-seronegative.

The rearrangement links TRBV30 to TRBJ2-7; D gene unclear. This CDR3 is built from 11 residues. Trimming cost V 0 bases and J 5 bases, with 5 bases left between them. CDR1 and CDR2 from the germline V gene are GTSNPN and SVGIG (reference sequence). CDR3 region: CAWSVQDEQYF. DNA for the CDR3: TGTGCCTGGAGTGTGCAGGACGAGCAGTACTTC.

The rearrangement uses TRBV27 and TRBJ2-2; 10 nucleotides line up with TRBD1. Trimming cost V 5 bases and J 5 bases; bases outside gene matches: 8. The CDR3 is 16 residues long. CDR1 is MNHEY and CDR2 is SMNVEV in the germline V gene (reference sequence). The CDR3 nucleotides are TGTGCCAGCAGTCCGCGGACAGGGGGATATACCGGGGAGCTGTTTTTT. Residues: CASSPRTGGYTGELFF.

The chain couples TRBV4-2 to TRBJ2-7, with a weak D call TRBD1 (5 bases). Germline CDR1 LGHNA, CDR2 YNFKEQ. The CDR3 contains 14 residues. The ends were cut back, 0 bases at V and 4 bases at J, with 10 bases in the middle. The CDR3: CASSQDLGQYEQYF. The CDR3 DNA follows: TGTGCCAGCAGCCAAGATTTGGGGCAATACGAGCAGTACTTC.

The gene calls are TRBV28 and TRBJ2-3; D uncertain. This CDR3 comprises 14 residues. Between the trimmed V and J ends, which lost 6 bases and 0 bases, there was a span of 10 bases. CDR1 and CDR2 from the germline V gene are MDHEN and SYDVKM. The CDR3 coding sequence is TGTGCCAGCAGCAAAGACATCAGCACAGATACGCAGTATTTT. Amino acid sequence: CASSKDISTDTQYF.

V is TRBV2 and J is TRBJ1-1; D is unresolved. CDR1 and CDR2 from the germline V gene are SNHLY and FYNNEI. V dropped 5 bases and J dropped 6 bases, with 7 bases sitting between them. The CDR3 runs to 11 residues. DNA of the CDR3: TGTGCCAGCAGTCGCAGTGCTGAAGCTTTCTTT. Translating it yields CASSRSAEAFF. Full variable domain (rest looked up from reference TRBV2 and TRBJ1-1): EPEVTQTPSHQVTQMGQEVILRCVPISNHLYFYWYRQILGQKVEFLVSFYNNEISEKSEIFDDQFSVERPDGSNFTLKIRSTKLEDSAMYFCASSRSAEAFFGQGTRLTVV.

The rearrangement uses TRBV28 and TRBJ1-4, with D unresolved. Trimming stripped 8 bases from V and 7 bases from J, with 11 bases between. In germline, CDR1 is MDHEN, CDR2 SYDVKM. This CDR3 has 12 amino acids. In DNA form, the CDR3 reads TGTGCCAGCGCGGTTAGTGGTGAAAAACTGTTTTTT. Residues: CASAVSGEKLFF.

This chain joins TRBV5-1 and TRBJ2-1; 9 nucleotides align to TRBD2. The CDR3 is 16 amino acids. V shed 4 bases, J shed 4 bases, and the junction held 9 bases outside the gene matches. Germline CDR1 and CDR2: SGHRS and YFSETQ. The CDR3 loop is CASSTLMTSGYNEQFF. In nucleotides, the CDR3 is TGCGCCAGCAGCACCCTCATGACTAGCGGTTACAATGAGCAGTTCTTC. Together with reference TRBV5-1 and TRBJ2-1, the CDR3 gives the full variable domain: KAGVTQTPRYLIKTRGQQVTLSCSPISGHRSVSWYQQTPGQGLQFLFEYFSETQRNKGNFPGRFSGRQFSNSRSEMNVSTLELGDSALYLCASSTLMTSGYNEQFFGPGTRLTVL.

CDR3 nucleotides: TGCGCCAGCAGTCCGGGGGGGACAGGGGTAAATCAGCCCCAGCATTTT. Residues: CASSPGGTGVNQPQHF. The chain uses TRBV23-1 and TRBJ1-5; 10 nucleotides agree with TRBD1. TRBV23-1 is identified as an open reading frame with a role that is uncertain. This CDR3 has 16 amino acids. The trim removed 4 bases at V and 4 bases at J, leaving 7 bases unmatched.